The rows below give T cell receptor beta chains drawn from one sample of a study of PD-1 blockade in classical Hodgkin lymphoma. Assay used: immunoSEQ multiplex PCR; TCRdb lists only in-frame clones, some missing. The sample lists over 60,000 clones; more than 80% were seen once. The sample here was peripheral blood mononuclear cells (PBMCs), taken before the fourth cycle of nivolumab. These receptors were taken from a human donor with classical Hodgkin lymphoma. The CDR3 runs from the conserved cysteine through the conserved F or W. The order of the fields is D gene, V gene, clone size, J gene, CDR3 protein, CDR3 DNA. The D gene is left open where the match is weak. For some rows the clone size is stated as once, few or many, or as a class when expanded; others skip it.

NA	TRBV5-6	NA	TRBJ2-7	CASSLEGVYEQYF	TGTGCCAGCAGCTTGGAAGGAGTCTACGAGCAGTACTTC
NA	TRBV10-3	NA	TRBJ2-3	CAISEVDGTPQRDTQYF	TGTGCCATCAGTGAGGTTGACGGGACGCCCCAAAGAGATACGCAGTATTTT
TRBD2	TRBV7-2	NA	TRBJ2-1	CASSLGLAGENEQFF	TGTGCCAGCAGCTTAGGATTAGCGGGGGAGAATGAGCAGTTCTTC
NA	TRBV28	once	TRBJ1-5	CASSYSQPQHF	TGTGCCAGCAGTTACAGTCAGCCCCAGCATTTT
TRBD1	TRBV7-2	NA	TRBJ1-6	CASSFRGHFSPLHF	TGTGCCAGCAGCTTTAGGGGGCATTTTTCACCCCTCCACTTT
NA	TRBV5-8	NA	TRBJ2-5	CASMPGTFQETQYF	TGTGCCAGCATGCCGGGAACCTTCCAAGAGACCCAGTACTTC
TRBD1	TRBV15	NA	TRBJ1-4	CATSRDRTGPGEKLFF	TGTGCCACCAGCAGAGATAGGACAGGGCCGGGTGAAAAACTGTTTTTT
NA	TRBV6-1	NA	TRBJ1-5	CASRQSGGSNQPQHF	TGTGCCAGCAGACAATCCGGAGGGAGCAATCAGCCCCAGCATTTT
NA	TRBV19	once	TRBJ1-1	CASNTQTANTEAFF	TGTGCCAGTAATACTCAGACAGCAAACACTGAAGCTTTCTTT
NA	TRBV13	NA	TRBJ2-3	CASSSRVGEFTTDTQYF	TGTGCCAGCAGCTCCCGCGTTGGAGAGTTCACCACAGATACGCAGTATTTT
NA	TRBV6-6	NA	TRBJ2-7	CASSSQPGQIYEQYF	TGTGCCAGCAGTTCCCAACCGGGACAAATTTACGAGCAGTACTTC
NA	TRBV20-1	few	TRBJ1-2	CSAKLDSGYTF	TGCAGTGCGAAGCTGGACAGTGGCTACACCTTC
TRBD1	TRBV10-3	NA	TRBJ1-1	CAIHSGGGSTEAFF	TGTGCCATCCACTCAGGGGGCGGATCCACTGAAGCTTTCTTT
TRBD1	TRBV6-1	NA	TRBJ1-2	CASSDLTGANYGYTF	TGTGCCAGCAGTGATTTGACAGGGGCTAACTATGGCTACACCTTC
NA	TRBV27	NA	TRBJ2-7	CASSSSYEQYF	TGTGCCAGCAGTTCCTCATACGAGCAGTACTTC
NA	TRBV4-2	NA	TRBJ2-3	CASSQATATRTDTQYF	TGTGCCAGCAGCCAGGCGACCGCAACACGCACGGATACGCAGTATTTT
TRBD1	TRBV11-2	NA	TRBJ2-7	CASSSLSRGRSGTGPYF	TGTGCCAGCAGCTCCCTATCCCGGGGTAGGTCCGGGACAGGGCCGTACTTC
NA	TRBV11-1	NA	TRBJ1-1	CASSLIQNTEAFF	TGTGCCAGCAGCTTGATTCAGAACACTGAAGCTTTCTTT
NA	TRBV5-1	NA	TRBJ1-1	CASSLDPSNTEAFF	TGCGCCAGCAGCTTGGACCCATCCAACACTGAAGCTTTCTTT
NA	TRBV27	once	TRBJ2-7	CASQPRPFSYEQYF	TGTGCCAGCCAACCTCGCCCCTTCTCCTACGAGCAGTACTTC
NA	TRBV15	NA	TRBJ2-3	CATVAGPGTDTQYF	TGTGCCACCGTGGCGGGGCCTGGCACAGATACGCAGTATTTT
NA	TRBV28	NA	TRBJ1-5	CASRVAGPQHF	TGTGCCAGCAGGGTCGCGGGGCCCCAGCATTTT
NA	TRBV15	NA	TRBJ2-7	CATNDRTGYEQYF	TGTGCCACCAACGACCGGACGGGCTACGAGCAGTACTTC
NA	TRBV7-9	NA	TRBJ2-7	CASSSPRGGSYEQYF	TGTGCCAGCAGCTCTCCCCGGGGTGGCTCCTACGAGCAGTACTTC
NA	TRBV15	NA	TRBJ2-1	CATSSGTPGHEQFF	TGTGCCACCAGCAGCGGGACCCCCGGTCATGAGCAGTTCTTC
TRBD2	TRBV4-1	NA	TRBJ2-1	CASSRLALYNEQFF	TGCGCCAGCAGCCGACTAGCGTTATACAATGAGCAGTTCTTC
NA	TRBV18	NA	TRBJ1-2	CASSGLGEVNYGYTF	TGTGCCAGCTCAGGTCTAGGGGAGGTGAACTATGGCTACACCTTC
NA	TRBV19	once	TRBJ1-5	CASSIDPGSLYSNQPQHF	TGTGCCAGTAGTATAGATCCAGGGTCGCTATATAGCAATCAGCCCCAGCATTTT
NA	TRBV11-2	NA	TRBJ2-1	CASSLSDWGYNEQFF	TGTGCCAGCAGCTTATCCGATTGGGGATACAATGAGCAGTTCTTC